This is a list of T cell receptor beta chains from one sample in a study of T-cell memory formation after mild COVID-19. MiXCR, applied by TCRdb to the 5' RACE reads, yields one record per CDR3 protein. Found here are approximately 16,000 distinct CDR3 sequences, 23% of them singletons; the top ten hold 55% to 70%. Material for sequencing was PBMCs or a T cell subset sorted from them (not recorded which). These TCRs come from a man aged 18 to 30 who had mild COVID-19 (a few samples of this study predate the infection). Cell type and time point are not known. Both conserved end residues are part of each CDR3. The D gene is left open where the match is weak. Only some rows state a clone size, as once, few, many or a class for expanded clones.

V,size,J,D,CDR3,DNA
TRBV5-1,many,TRBJ2-2,NA,CASSFRPAGLNTGELFF,TGCGCCAGCAGCTTCCGTCCCGCAGGGCTGAACACCGGGGAGCTGTTTTTT
TRBV25-1,many,TRBJ1-3,NA,CASSESTASYGNTIYF,TGTGCCAGCAGTGAATCTACCGCCTCATATGGAAACACCATATATTTT
TRBV20-1,few,TRBJ2-1,TRBD2,CSASPPSGGGLVEQFF,TGCAGTGCTAGCCCCCCTAGCGGGGGGGGGCTTGTTGAGCAGTTCTTC
TRBV9,many,TRBJ2-3,NA,CASSGAKQMADTQYF,TGTGCCAGCAGCGGGGCGAAGCAGATGGCAGATACGCAGTATTTT
TRBV6-2/TRBV6-3,few,TRBJ1-1,TRBD1,CASSYSRQGDTEAFF,TGTGCCAGCAGTTACTCGCGGCAGGGGGACACTGAAGCTTTCTTT
TRBV5-6,NA,TRBJ2-7,NA,CASSGKDYSYEQYF,TGTGCCAGCAGCGGGAAGGACTACTCCTACGAGCAGTACTTC
TRBV30,once,TRBJ1-2,NA,CAWSQMMNYGYTF,TGTGCCTGGAGTCAAATGATGAACTATGGCTACACCTTC
TRBV10-3,many,TRBJ2-4,TRBD1,CAISEPYLRDRSIQYF,TGTGCCATCAGTGAGCCGTACCTCCGGGACAGGAGCATTCAGTACTTC
TRBV4-1,many,TRBJ1-2,NA,CASSQDSGYGYTF,TGCGCCAGCAGCCAAGATTCGGGCTATGGCTACACCTTC
TRBV4-3,many,TRBJ1-6,NA,CASSQGYLSPLHF,TGCGCCAGCAGCCAAGGCTACTTGTCACCCCTCCACTTT
TRBV5-6,many,TRBJ2-1,NA,CASSLLPSSYNEQFF,TGTGCCAGCAGCTTGTTGCCGAGCTCCTACAATGAGCAGTTCTTC
TRBV20-1,NA,TRBJ2-1,NA,CSASPGQYNEQFF,TGCAGTGCTAGCCCCGGGCAGTACAATGAGCAGTTCTTC
TRBV6-5,many,TRBJ1-5,NA,CASSFQTGGNQPQHF,TGTGCCAGCAGTTTCCAGACAGGCGGCAATCAGCCCCAGCATTTT
TRBV5-1,many,TRBJ2-2,NA,CASSLAGLTNTGELFF,TGCGCCAGCAGCTTGGCCGGACTTACGAACACCGGGGAGCTGTTTTTT
TRBV12-3/TRBV12-4,few,TRBJ2-7,NA,CASNRFGSYEQYF,TGTGCCAGCAACCGGTTTGGCTCCTACGAGCAGTACTTC
TRBV12-3/TRBV12-4,NA,TRBJ2-7,NA,CASSLGQASYEQYF,TGTGCCAGCAGTTTGGGGCAGGCCTCCTACGAGCAGTACTTC
TRBV9,few,TRBJ1-4,TRBD1,CASSVGTGGSEKLFF,TGTGCCAGCAGCGTTGGGACAGGGGGAAGTGAAAAACTGTTTTTT
TRBV6-6,NA,TRBJ2-1,NA,CASSEDYNEQFF,TGTGCCAGCAGTGAGGACTACAATGAGCAGTTCTTC
TRBV6-5,few,TRBJ2-2,TRBD1,CASRLPDRDTGELFF,TGTGCCAGCAGACTCCCGGACAGGGACACCGGGGAGCTGTTTTTT
TRBV2,NA,TRBJ1-6,NA,CASGRSGRGHYNSPLHF,TGTGCCAGCGGGAGATCAGGGCGAGGACATTATAATTCACCCCTCCACTTT
TRBV5-1,NA,TRBJ2-1,TRBD2,CASSGLAGVNYNEQFF,TGCGCCAGCAGCGGCTTAGCGGGAGTGAACTACAATGAGCAGTTCTTC
TRBV12-3/TRBV12-4,many,TRBJ1-1,NA,CASLNPDGTTEAFF,TGTGCCAGCCTTAATCCGGACGGGACCACTGAAGCTTTCTTT
TRBV6-5,many,TRBJ1-2,NA,CASSYSLAGSLYGYTF,TGTGCCAGCAGTTACTCTTTGGCAGGGAGTTTGTATGGCTACACCTTC
TRBV29-1,few,TRBJ2-5,NA,CSVGGQGSVETQYF,TGCAGCGTGGGGGGACAAGGGAGTGTAGAGACCCAGTACTTC
TRBV7-6,NA,TRBJ1-2,NA,CASSLGPPGTLANYGYTF,TGTGCCAGCAGCTTAGGGCCACCCGGGACCTTAGCTAACTATGGCTACACCTTC
TRBV7-3,NA,TRBJ2-1,NA,CASSTMGGEQFF,TGTGCCAGCAGCACCATGGGGGGTGAGCAGTTCTTC
TRBV19,NA,TRBJ1-2,NA,CASSIGSYRGYGYTF,TGTGCCAGTAGTATAGGTTCCTATCGAGGCTATGGCTACACCTTC
TRBV7-2,many,TRBJ2-5,TRBD2,CASSLGQRGGWETQYF,TGTGCCAGCAGTCTAGGCCAGCGGGGGGGCTGGGAGACCCAGTACTTC
TRBV27,many,TRBJ1-5,NA,CASSHGQMGQPQHF,TGTGCCAGCAGCCACGGACAAATGGGCCAGCCCCAGCATTTT
TRBV29-1,NA,TRBJ2-5,TRBD1,CSVERDRGETQYF,TGCAGCGTTGAGAGGGACAGGGGAGAGACCCAGTACTTC
TRBV2,few,TRBJ1-1,NA,CASSEGNAGPNTEAFF,TGTGCCAGCAGTGAAGGGAACGCAGGGCCAAACACTGAAGCTTTCTTT
TRBV9,few,TRBJ1-2,NA,CASSPTDERVVYGYTF,TGTGCCAGCAGCCCGACCGATGAGAGGGTGGTCTATGGCTACACCTTC
TRBV10-3,many,TRBJ1-5,NA,CAISESGRSDSNQPQHF,TGTGCCATCAGTGAGTCGGGCAGGAGCGATAGCAATCAGCCCCAGCATTTT
TRBV4-3,many,TRBJ2-1,NA,CASSPGTASYNEQFF,TGCGCCAGCAGCCCTGGGACCGCATCCTACAATGAGCAGTTCTTC
TRBV4-1,many,TRBJ1-1,NA,CASISLRPGEVPEAFF,TGCGCCAGCATCTCACTCAGGCCCGGGGAGGTCCCTGAAGCTTTCTTT
TRBV7-8,few,TRBJ2-7,TRBD1,CASSLSGGITYEQYF,TGTGCCAGCAGCTTATCAGGGGGCATCACCTACGAGCAGTACTTC
TRBV20-1,many,TRBJ2-5,NA,CSASPGETQYF,TGCAGTGCTAGCCCTGGGGAGACCCAGTACTTC
TRBV15,NA,TRBJ2-3,NA,CATSRGGPIDTRTDTQYF,TGTGCCACCAGCAGAGGAGGCCCCATAGATACTCGCACAGATACGCAGTATTTT
TRBV7-9,many,TRBJ2-3,NA,CASSLPRGGPTDTQYF,TGTGCCAGCAGCCTCCCGAGGGGGGGACCAACAGATACGCAGTATTTT
TRBV29-1,NA,TRBJ1-2,NA,CSVGFDWDTALYGYTF,TGCAGCGTCGGGTTTGATTGGGACACGGCCCTCTATGGCTACACCTTC
TRBV3-1,NA,TRBJ2-7,TRBD2,CASSQGDSGRRNYEQYF,TGTGCCAGCAGCCAAGGCGATAGCGGGAGAAGGAACTACGAGCAGTACTTC
TRBV7-3,NA,TRBJ2-5,TRBD2,CASSLTSGGAETQYF,TGTGCCAGCAGCCTGACTAGCGGGGGGGCCGAGACCCAGTACTTC
TRBV4-1,once,TRBJ2-7,TRBD1,CASSRSGTEGHEQYF,TGCGCCAGCAGCCGCTCCGGGACAGAGGGCCACGAGCAGTACTTC
TRBV7-9,NA,TRBJ1-1,NA,CASSWWGLNTEAFF,TGTGCCAGCAGCTGGTGGGGACTGAACACTGAAGCTTTCTTT
TRBV5-1,few,TRBJ1-2,TRBD1,CASSNDRVLPNGYTF,TGCGCCAGCAGCAACGACAGGGTTCTGCCCAATGGCTACACCTTC
TRBV4-1,many,TRBJ1-6,NA,CASSQEFLSNSPLHF,TGCGCCAGCAGCCAAGAATTTCTGTCAAATTCACCCCTCCACTTT
TRBV7-6,NA,TRBJ2-1,TRBD2,CARGRVKFF,TGTGCCAGAGGGAGGGTAAAGTTCTTC
TRBV6-1,few,TRBJ1-2,NA,CASSDVGVGEGYTF,TGTGCCAGCAGTGATGTGGGAGTCGGTGAGGGCTACACCTTC
TRBV4-1,few,TRBJ2-4,TRBD2,CASSQDFLAVLAKNIQYF,TGCGCCAGCAGCCAAGATTTTCTAGCGGTTCTAGCCAAAAACATTCAGTACTTC
TRBV19,NA,TRBJ2-5,NA,CASSIGDASTETQYF,TGTGCCAGTAGTATCGGGGATGCGTCGACGGAGACACAGTACTTC